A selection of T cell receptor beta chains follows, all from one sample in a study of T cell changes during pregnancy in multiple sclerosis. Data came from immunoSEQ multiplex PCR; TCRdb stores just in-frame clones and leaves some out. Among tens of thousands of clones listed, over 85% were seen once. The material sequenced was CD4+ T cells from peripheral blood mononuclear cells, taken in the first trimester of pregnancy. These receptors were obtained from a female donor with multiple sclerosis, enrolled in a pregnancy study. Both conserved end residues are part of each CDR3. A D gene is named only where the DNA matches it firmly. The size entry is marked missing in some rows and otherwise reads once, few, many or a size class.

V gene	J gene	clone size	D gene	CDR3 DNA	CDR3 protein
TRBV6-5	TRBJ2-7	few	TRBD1	TGTGCCAGCAGTTACGACAGGGCGATTGAGCAGTACTTC	CASSYDRAIEQYF
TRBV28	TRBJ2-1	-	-	TGTGCCAGCAGCTCCATTTTTGGAGGGGCCTACAATGAGCAGTTCTTC	CASSSIFGGAYNEQFF
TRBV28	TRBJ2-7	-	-	TGTGCCAGCAGTCCTGCAACGACAGGATTATTCTACGAGCAGTACTTC	CASSPATTGLFYEQYF
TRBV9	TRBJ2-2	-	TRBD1	TGTGCCAGCAGCGTAGATTGGACAGGGCCGTCCGGGGAGCTGTTTTTT	CASSVDWTGPSGELFF
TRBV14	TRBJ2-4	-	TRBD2	TGTGCCAGCAGCCAAGAAAGTGGAGGGAGCGGGAGAAACATTCAGTACTTC	CASSQESGGSGRNIQYF
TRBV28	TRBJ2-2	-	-	TGTGCCAGCAGCCCTGGACTAAACACCGGGGAGCTGTTTTTT	CASSPGLNTGELFF
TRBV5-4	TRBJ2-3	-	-	TGTGCCAGCAGCCGGGAGACCAGCACAGATACGCAGTATTTT	CASSRETSTDTQYF
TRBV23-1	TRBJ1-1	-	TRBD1	TGCGCCAGCAGTCATGGGACAGGGATAATAGGGGGGGCTTTCTTT	CASSHGTGIIGGAFF
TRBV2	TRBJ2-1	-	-	TGTGCCAGCAGTGAAGCTTCACAGACCAATGAGCAGTTCTTC	CASSEASQTNEQFF
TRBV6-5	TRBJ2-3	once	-	TGTGCCAGCAGTTATTTCGGGAAGGGTACAGATACGCAGTATTTT	CASSYFGKGTDTQYF
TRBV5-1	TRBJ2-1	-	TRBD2	TGCGCCAGCAGCTTGGGGAGCGGGAGCTCCTACAATGAGCAGTTCTTC	CASSLGSGSSYNEQFF
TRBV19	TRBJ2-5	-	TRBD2	TGTGCCAGTAGTATAGGAACTAGCGGGATAGGAGGTGGAGAGACCCAGTACTTC	CASSIGTSGIGGGETQYF
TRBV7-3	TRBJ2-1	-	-	TGTGCCAGCAGCTCAATGGGCCCCCCCGGCAATGAGCAGTTCTTC	CASSSMGPPGNEQFF
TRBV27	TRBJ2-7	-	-	TGTGCCAGCAGCCGCCGAGTAACCTACGAGCAGTACTTC	CASSRRVTYEQYF